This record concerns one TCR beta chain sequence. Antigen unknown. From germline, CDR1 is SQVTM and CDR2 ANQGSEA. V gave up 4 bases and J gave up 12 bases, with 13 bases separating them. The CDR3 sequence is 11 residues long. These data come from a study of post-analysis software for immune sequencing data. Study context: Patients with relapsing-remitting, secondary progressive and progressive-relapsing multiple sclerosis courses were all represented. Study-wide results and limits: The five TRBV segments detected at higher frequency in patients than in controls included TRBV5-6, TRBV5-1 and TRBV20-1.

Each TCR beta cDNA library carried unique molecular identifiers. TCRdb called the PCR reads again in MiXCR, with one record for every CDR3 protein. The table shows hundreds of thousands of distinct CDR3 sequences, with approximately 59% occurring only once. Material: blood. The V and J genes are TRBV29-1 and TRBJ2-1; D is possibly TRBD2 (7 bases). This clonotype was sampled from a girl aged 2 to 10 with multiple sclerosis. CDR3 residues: CSVVRGPGQFF. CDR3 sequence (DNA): TGCAGCGTTGTGCGGGGGCCCGGGCAGTTCTTC.